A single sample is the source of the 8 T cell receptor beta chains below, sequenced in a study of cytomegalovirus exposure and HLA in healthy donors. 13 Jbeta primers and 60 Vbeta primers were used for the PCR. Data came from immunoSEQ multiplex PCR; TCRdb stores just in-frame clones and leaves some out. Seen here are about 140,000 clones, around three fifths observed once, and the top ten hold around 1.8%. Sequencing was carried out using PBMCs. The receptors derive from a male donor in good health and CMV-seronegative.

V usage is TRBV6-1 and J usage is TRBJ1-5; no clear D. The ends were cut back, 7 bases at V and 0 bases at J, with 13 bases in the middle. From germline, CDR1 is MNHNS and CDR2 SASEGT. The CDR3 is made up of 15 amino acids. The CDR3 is CASTDGRHSNQPQHF. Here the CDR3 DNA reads TGTGCCAGCACGGATGGCAGACATAGCAATCAGCCCCAGCATTTT.

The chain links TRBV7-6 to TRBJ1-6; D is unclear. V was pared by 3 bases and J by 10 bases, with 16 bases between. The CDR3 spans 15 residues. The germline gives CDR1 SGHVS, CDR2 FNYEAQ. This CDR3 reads CASSFKGGSESPLHF. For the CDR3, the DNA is TGTGCCAGCAGCTTCAAGGGAGGGAGTGAATCACCCCTCCACTTT.

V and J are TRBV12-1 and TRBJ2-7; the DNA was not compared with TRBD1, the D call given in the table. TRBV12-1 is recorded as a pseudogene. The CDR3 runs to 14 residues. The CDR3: CASSLSTGGHEQYF. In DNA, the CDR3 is TGTGCCAGCAGCTTATCGACAGGGGGCCACGAGCAGTACTTC.

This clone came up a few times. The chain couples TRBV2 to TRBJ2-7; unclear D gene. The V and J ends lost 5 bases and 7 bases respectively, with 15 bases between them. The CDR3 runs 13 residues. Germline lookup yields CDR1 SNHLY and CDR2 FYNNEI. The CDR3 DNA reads TGTGCCAGCAGTAGCTATACCGCCGGGGAGCAGTACTTC. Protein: CASSSYTAGEQYF. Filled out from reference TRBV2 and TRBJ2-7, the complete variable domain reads EPEVTQTPSHQVTQMGQEVILRCVPISNHLYFYWYRQILGQKVEFLVSFYNNEISEKSEIFDDQFSVERPDGSNFTLKIRSTKLEDSAMYFCASSSYTAGEQYFGPGTRLTVT.

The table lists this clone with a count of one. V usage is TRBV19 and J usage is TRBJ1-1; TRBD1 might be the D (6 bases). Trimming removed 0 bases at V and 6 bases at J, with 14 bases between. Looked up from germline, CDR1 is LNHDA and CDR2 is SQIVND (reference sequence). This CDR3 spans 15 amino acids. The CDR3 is CASSIDRDRSAEAFF. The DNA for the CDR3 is TGTGCCAGTAGTATAGATCGAGACAGGTCCGCTGAAGCTTTCTTT.

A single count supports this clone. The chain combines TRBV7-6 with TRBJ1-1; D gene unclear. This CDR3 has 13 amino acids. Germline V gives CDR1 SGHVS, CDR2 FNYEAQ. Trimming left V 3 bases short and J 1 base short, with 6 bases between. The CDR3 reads CASSFNTNTEAFF. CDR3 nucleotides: TGTGCCAGCAGCTTTAACACGAACACTGAAGCTTTCTTT.

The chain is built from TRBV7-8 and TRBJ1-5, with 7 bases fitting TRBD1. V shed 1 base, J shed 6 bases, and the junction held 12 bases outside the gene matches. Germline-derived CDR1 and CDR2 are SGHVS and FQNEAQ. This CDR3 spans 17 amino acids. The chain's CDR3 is CASSLGGRGPGFQPQHF. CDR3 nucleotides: TGTGCCAGCAGCTTAGGGGGAAGGGGGCCGGGATTTCAGCCCCAGCATTTT.

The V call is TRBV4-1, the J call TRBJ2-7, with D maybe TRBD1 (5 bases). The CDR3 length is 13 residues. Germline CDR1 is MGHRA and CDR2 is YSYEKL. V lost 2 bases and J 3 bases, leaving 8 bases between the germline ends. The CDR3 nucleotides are TGCGCCAGCAGCCAAAATCAGGGCTACGAGCAGTACTTC. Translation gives CASSQNQGYEQYF.